These 19 T cell receptor beta chains originate from one sample sequenced in a study of identical twins. TCRdb reprocessed the 5' RACE reads via MiXCR and lists one record per CDR3 protein. The table records 500,000 to 700,000 distinct CDR3 sequences, about 7.1% of them present only once. These data are also associated with another study on yellow fever vaccine responses in identical twins.

Specimen: PBMCs. The source of these receptors is a woman between 18 and 29 years old in good health.

This clonotype appeared a few times. This sequence joins TRBV12-3 or TRBV12-4 and TRBJ2-5, with 8 bases lining up with TRBD1. The CDR3 extends over 13 amino acids. Trimming cost V 6 bases and J 5 bases; bases outside gene matches: 5. CDR3 in DNA: TGTGCCAGCAGCTGGACAGGGACCGAGACCCAGTACTTC. It yields the protein CASSWTGTETQYF.

This clonotype was observed a few times. The chain has TRBV18 and TRBJ2-1; 16 bases match TRBD2. V gave up 4 bases and J gave up 6 bases; unmatched junction bases: 9. CDR1 is KGHSH, CDR2 LQKENI, per germline. CDR3 length: 18 residues. The CDR3 bases are TGTGCCAGCTCACTAACAACCGGGACTAGCGGGGGGGCCAATGAGCAGTTCTTC. This codes for CASSLTTGTSGGANEQFF.

The V and J genes are TRBV7-9 and TRBJ2-5; D is possibly TRBD1 (6 bases). V was clipped by 2 bases and J by 0 bases, with 13 bases between them. The CDR3 is made up of 16 amino acids. Germline V lookup: CDR1 SEHNR, CDR2 FQNEAQ (reference sequence). As DNA, the CDR3 is TGTGCCAGCAGCTTACAGGACAGCGAGTACCAAGAGACCCAGTACTTC. Encoded protein: CASSLQDSEYQETQYF.

The V and J genes are TRBV5-1 and TRBJ2-3; no clear D gene. V was clipped by 4 bases and J by 6 bases, with 12 bases between them. The CDR3 is made up of 13 amino acids. Germline CDR1 reads SGHRS; CDR2 reads YFSETQ. The CDR3 spells CASSPWTLDTQYF. In DNA form, the CDR3 reads TGCGCCAGCAGCCCCTGGACCCTGGATACGCAGTATTTT.

This clonotype was counted only a few times. This rearrangement joins TRBV12-3 or TRBV12-4 to TRBJ2-7, with 11 bases lining up with TRBD1. The CDR3 is 15 amino acids. J was trimmed by 5 bases and V by 3 bases; bases with no gene match: 6. Here the CDR3 reads CASSFIWTGGDEQYV. CDR3 coding DNA: TGTGCCAGCAGTTTTATATGGACAGGGGGCGACGAGCAGTACGTC.

This clonotype was recorded at least ten times. The chain combines TRBV12-3 or TRBV12-4 with TRBJ2-1; D is undetermined. The CDR3 is 10 amino acids. Trimming removed 11 bases from V and 9 bases from J, with 11 bases in between. Written as DNA, the CDR3 is TGTGCCGTCGGAGCGCGTGAGCAGTTCTTC. Its protein product is CAVGAREQFF.

This clonotype was seen more than once but under ten times. The V gene is TRBV5-1, the J gene TRBJ2-7; 14 bases line up with TRBD2. Per the germline V gene, CDR1 is SGHRS and CDR2 is YFSETQ. After removal of 3 bases from V and 5 bases from J, the junction contained 16 bases not matched to a gene. The CDR3 contains 19 residues. The CDR3 bases are TGCGCCAGCAGCTCCGCTCACAGGGGACTAGCGGGAGAGAGAGACGAGCAGTACTTC. It codes for CASSSAHRGLAGERDEQYF.

The chain uses TRBV24-1 and TRBJ2-1, with TRBD2 as a possible D gene (6 bases). The V gene's germline CDR1 is KGHDR and CDR2 SFDVKD. The CDR3 covers 14 residues. The V end lost 9 bases, the J end lost 0 bases, and 11 bases lay between the germline ends. CDR3 sequence reads: CATSGLSSYNEQFF. In DNA, the CDR3 is TGTGCCACCTCGGGACTCTCCTCCTACAATGAGCAGTTCTTC.

This clonotype was seen ten or more times. The rearrangement joins TRBV28 to TRBJ2-6; possibly TRBD2 for D (5 bases). This CDR3 contains 16 residues. V shed 6 bases and J shed 0 bases, with 12 bases lying between them. From germline, CDR1 is MDHEN and CDR2 SYDVKM. CDR3 nucleotides: TGTGCCAGCAGCGGCGGAGGTGTCTCTGGGGCCAACGTCCTGACTTTC. This encodes CASSGGGVSGANVLTF.

The rearrangement links TRBV7-6 to TRBJ1-2, with D uncertain. CDR1 and CDR2 from the germline V gene are SGHVS and FNYEAQ. This CDR3 is built from 13 residues. V dropped 2 bases and J dropped 8 bases, with 12 bases sitting between them. DNA of the CDR3: TGTGCCAGCAGCTTAAGCCAAACGGAGGGCTACACCTTC. Its translation: CASSLSQTEGYTF.

This clonotype was detected ten times or more. The rearrangement joins TRBV29-1 to TRBJ2-3; 9 positions agree with TRBD1. The CDR3 sequence is 16 residues long. With 6 bases clipped from V and 2 bases from J, the junction kept 12 bases outside the gene matches. Germline CDR1 and CDR2: SQVTM and ANQGSEA. CDR3: CSVNTPDRGVTDTQYF. The CDR3 region has the DNA TGCAGCGTCAACACCCCTGACAGGGGGGTCACAGATACGCAGTATTTT.

This clonotype was recorded a few times. The chain recombines TRBV29-1 with TRBJ1-2; D unclear. This CDR3 region has 14 residues. CDR1 is SQVTM and CDR2 is ANQGSEA in the germline V gene. Trimming removed 2 bases from V and 5 bases from J, with 15 bases in between. CDR3 DNA sequence: TGCAGCGTTGAACAAACGGGAAGTAAATATGGCTACACCTTC. Protein: CSVEQTGSKYGYTF. Complete variable domain (other parts from reference TRBV29-1 and TRBJ1-2): SAVISQKPSRDICQRGTSLTIQCQVDSQVTMMFWYRQQPGQSLTLIATANQGSEATYESGFVIDKFPISRPNLTFSTLTVSNMSPEDSSIYLCSVEQTGSKYGYTFGSGTRLTVV.

This clonotype showed up many times. The genes are TRBV10-3 and TRBJ1-6, with D possibly being TRBD1 (5 bases). Germline CDR1 ENHRY, CDR2 SYGVKD. Trimming shortened V by 4 bases and J by 3 bases, and 7 bases separated the two germline ends. The CDR3 loop spans 14 amino acids. In DNA form, the CDR3 reads TGTGCCATCAGTGTTGGGGGCTATAATTCACCCCTCCACTTT. This encodes CAISVGGYNSPLHF.

Many counts were recorded for this clonotype. The V and J genes are TRBV5-1 and TRBJ2-1; 8 bases are shared with TRBD1. J lost 6 bases, V lost 4 bases, and 3 bases had no gene match. Per the germline V gene, CDR1 is SGHRS and CDR2 is YFSETQ. This CDR3 is 13 amino acids long. The CDR3 loop reads CASSTGQGNEQFF. DNA for the CDR3: TGCGCCAGCAGCACAGGACAGGGCAATGAGCAGTTCTTC.

This clonotype showed up just a few times. The gene calls are TRBV12-3 or TRBV12-4 and TRBJ2-2; TRBD2 matches at 8 bases. Trimming cost V 3 bases and J 3 bases; bases outside gene matches: 3. The CDR3 totals 15 residues. CDR3 nucleotides: TGTGCCAGCAGTTTTGGCGGGGGGTACACCGGGGAGCTGTTTTTT. Encoded protein: CASSFGGGYTGELFF.

The table lists this clonotype with a few counts. The chain is built from TRBV12-3 or TRBV12-4 and TRBJ2-1; the match to TRBD1 covers 10 bases. J was trimmed by 15 bases and V by 3 bases; bases with no gene match: 2. This CDR3 comprises 11 residues. CDR3 DNA: TGTGCCAGCAGTTTCGGGACAGGGGTGTTCTTC. It encodes CASSFGTGVFF.

This clonotype was counted a few times. Here the CDR3 DNA reads TGTGCCAGCAGCAAACTGATAGGCGGGGAGCTGTTTTTT. Translation: CASSKLIGGELFF. The rearrangement uses TRBV7-2 and TRBJ2-2; no firm D call. The CDR3 length is 13 residues. Germline-derived CDR1 and CDR2 are SGHTA and FQGNSA. V was clipped by 5 bases and J by 7 bases, with 11 bases between them.

This clonotype was recorded a few times. J is TRBJ2-1 and V is TRBV7-2; D gene unclear. Trimming took 2 bases from V and 0 from J, leaving 11 bases between them. This CDR3 is built from 16 residues. In germline, CDR1 is SGHTA, CDR2 FQGNSA. The CDR3 nucleotides read TGTGCCAGCAGCTTATTTCGTCTGAGCTCCTACAATGAGCAGTTCTTC. It codes for CASSLFRLSSYNEQFF.

This chain uses TRBV3-1 with TRBJ2-1, with D possibly TRBD2 on 6 matching bases. This CDR3 spans 16 amino acids. Trimming cost V 0 bases and J 2 bases, with 11 bases left between them. The V gene's germline CDR1 is LGHDT and CDR2 YNNKEL (reference sequence). CDR3 in DNA: TGTGCCAGCAGCCAAGATACTAGCCTAACCTACAATGAGCAGTTCTTC. Its translation is CASSQDTSLTYNEQFF.